This TCR beta chain was captured in a study of blood T cell repertoires in COVID-19. Background on the study: PBMCs, B-cell-depleted T cells, or T cells provided the cDNA or gDNA that made up the material.

Study processing details: Reference gene primer amplification yielded estimated nucleated cell counts. The table came from immunoSEQ multiplex PCR; TCRdb's copy has only in-frame clones and leaves some out. V and J calls and clone size come straight from that table; D and trimming were deduced from the DNA. Altogether about 95,000 clones are present, about 80% being singletons, with the ten largest covering 24%. CDR1 is SNHLY and CDR2 is FYNNEI in the germline V gene. Losses at the gene ends were 1 base for V and 4 bases for J; bases not matched to a gene: 6. There are 16 residues in the CDR3. This clonotype was obtained from a human donor in a cohort sampled during active COVID-19. The chain is built from TRBV2 and TRBJ1-2; TRBD1 aligns across 10 bases. Material for sequencing was peripheral blood. The CDR3 region has the DNA TGTGCCAGCAGTGAAGGACAGGGGGCGCGGGTCTATGGCTACACCTTC. Its translation: CASSEGQGARVYGYTF. Full variable domain (rest looked up from reference TRBV2 and TRBJ1-2): EPEVTQTPSHQVTQMGQEVILRCVPISNHLYFYWYRQILGQKVEFLVSFYNNEISEKSEIFDDQFSVERPDGSNFTLKIRSTKLEDSAMYFCASSEGQGARVYGYTFGSGTRLTVV.